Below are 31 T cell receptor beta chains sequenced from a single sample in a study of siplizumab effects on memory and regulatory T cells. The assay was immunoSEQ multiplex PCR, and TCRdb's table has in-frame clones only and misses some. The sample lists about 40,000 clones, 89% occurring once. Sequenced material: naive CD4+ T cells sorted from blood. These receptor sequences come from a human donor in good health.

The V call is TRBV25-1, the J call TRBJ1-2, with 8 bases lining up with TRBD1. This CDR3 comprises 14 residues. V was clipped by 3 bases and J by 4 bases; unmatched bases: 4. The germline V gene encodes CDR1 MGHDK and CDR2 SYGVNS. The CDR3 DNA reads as TGTGCCAGCAGTGAGTTTCAGGGGGCCTATGGCTACACCTTC. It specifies CASSEFQGAYGYTF.

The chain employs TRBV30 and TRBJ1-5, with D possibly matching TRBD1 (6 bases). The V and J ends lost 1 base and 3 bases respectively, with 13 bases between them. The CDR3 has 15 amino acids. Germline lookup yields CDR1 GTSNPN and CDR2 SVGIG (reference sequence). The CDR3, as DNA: TGTGCCTGGAGTGGTCCGGGACACTTCAATCAGCCCCAGCATTTT. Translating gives CAWSGPGHFNQPQHF.

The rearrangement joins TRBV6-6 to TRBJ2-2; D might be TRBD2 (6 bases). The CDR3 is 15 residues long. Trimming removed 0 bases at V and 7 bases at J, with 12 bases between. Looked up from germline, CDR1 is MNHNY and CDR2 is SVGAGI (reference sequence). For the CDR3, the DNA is TGTGCCAGCAGTTACTCGGAGGGACGGGGCGGGGAGCTGTTTTTT. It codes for CASSYSEGRGGELFF.

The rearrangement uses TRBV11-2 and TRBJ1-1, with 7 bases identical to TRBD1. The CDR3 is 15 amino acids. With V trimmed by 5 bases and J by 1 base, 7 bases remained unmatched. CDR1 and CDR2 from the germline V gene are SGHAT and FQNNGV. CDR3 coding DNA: TGTGCCAGCAGCGTCGAGGGGGCTAAGAACACTGAAGCTTTCTTT. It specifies CASSVEGAKNTEAFF.

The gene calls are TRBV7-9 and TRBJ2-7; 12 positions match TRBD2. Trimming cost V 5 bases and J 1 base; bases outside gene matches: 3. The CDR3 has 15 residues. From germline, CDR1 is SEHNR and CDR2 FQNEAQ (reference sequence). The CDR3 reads CASSPSGGGSYEQYF. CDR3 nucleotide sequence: TGTGCCAGCAGCCCTAGCGGGGGGGGATCCTACGAGCAGTACTTC.

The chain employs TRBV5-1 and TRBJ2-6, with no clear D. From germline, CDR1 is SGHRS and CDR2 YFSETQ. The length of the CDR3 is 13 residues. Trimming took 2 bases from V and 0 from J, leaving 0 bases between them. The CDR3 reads CASSFSGANVLTF. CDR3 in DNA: TGCGCCAGCAGCTTCTCTGGGGCCAACGTCCTGACTTTC.

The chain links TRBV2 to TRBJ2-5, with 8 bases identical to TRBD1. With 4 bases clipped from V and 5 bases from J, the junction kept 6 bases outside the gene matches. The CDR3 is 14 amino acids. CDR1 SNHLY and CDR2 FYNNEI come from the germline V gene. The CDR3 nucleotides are TGTGCCAGCAGTGCTGGACAGGGAATTGAGACCCAGTACTTC. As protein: CASSAGQGIETQYF.

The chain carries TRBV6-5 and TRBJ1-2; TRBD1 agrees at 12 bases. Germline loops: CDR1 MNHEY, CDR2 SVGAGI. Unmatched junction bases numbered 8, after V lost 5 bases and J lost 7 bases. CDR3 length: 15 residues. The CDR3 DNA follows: TGTGCCAGCAGTCCACCCGGGACAGGGGGCGGTGGCTACACCTTC. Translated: CASSPPGTGGGGYTF.

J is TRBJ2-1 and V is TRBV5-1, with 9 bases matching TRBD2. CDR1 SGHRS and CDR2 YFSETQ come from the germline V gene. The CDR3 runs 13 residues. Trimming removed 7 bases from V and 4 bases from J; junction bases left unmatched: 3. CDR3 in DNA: TGCGCCAGCGGGCTAGCGGGATACAATGAGCAGTTCTTC. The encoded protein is CASGLAGYNEQFF.

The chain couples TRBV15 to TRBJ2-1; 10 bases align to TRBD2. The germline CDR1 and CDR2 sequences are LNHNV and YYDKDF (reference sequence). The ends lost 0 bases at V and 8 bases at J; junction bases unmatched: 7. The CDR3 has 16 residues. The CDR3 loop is CATSREGGTSVYEQFF. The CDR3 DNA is TGTGCCACCAGCAGAGAGGGTGGGACTAGCGTTTATGAGCAGTTCTTC.

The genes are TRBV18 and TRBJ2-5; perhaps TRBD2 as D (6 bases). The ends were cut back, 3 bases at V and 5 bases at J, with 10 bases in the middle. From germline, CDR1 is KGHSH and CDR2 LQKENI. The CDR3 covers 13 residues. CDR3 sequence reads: CASSPPGSETQYF. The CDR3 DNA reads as TGTGCCAGCTCACCCCCCGGGAGTGAGACCCAGTACTTC.

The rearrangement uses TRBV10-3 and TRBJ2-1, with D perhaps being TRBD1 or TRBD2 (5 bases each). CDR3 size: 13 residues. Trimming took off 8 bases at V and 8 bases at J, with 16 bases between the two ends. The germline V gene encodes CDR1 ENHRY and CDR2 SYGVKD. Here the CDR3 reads CAIGGQVRDEQFF. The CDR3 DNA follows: TGTGCCATCGGTGGACAAGTGAGGGATGAGCAGTTCTTC.

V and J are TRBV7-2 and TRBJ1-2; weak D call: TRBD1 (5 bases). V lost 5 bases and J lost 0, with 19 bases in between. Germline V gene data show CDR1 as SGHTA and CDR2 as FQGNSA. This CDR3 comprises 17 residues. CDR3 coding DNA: TGTGCCAGCAGCCTCCAGGGCCCTCAGTTAGCTAACTATGGCTACACCTTC. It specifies CASSLQGPQLANYGYTF.

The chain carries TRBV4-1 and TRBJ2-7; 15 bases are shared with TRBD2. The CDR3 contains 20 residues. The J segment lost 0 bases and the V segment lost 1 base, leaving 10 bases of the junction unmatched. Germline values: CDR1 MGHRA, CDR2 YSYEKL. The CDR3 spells CASSQVTGTSGGYRSYEQYF. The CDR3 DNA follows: TGCGCCAGCAGCCAAGTCACCGGGACTAGCGGGGGGTACCGCTCCTACGAGCAGTACTTC.

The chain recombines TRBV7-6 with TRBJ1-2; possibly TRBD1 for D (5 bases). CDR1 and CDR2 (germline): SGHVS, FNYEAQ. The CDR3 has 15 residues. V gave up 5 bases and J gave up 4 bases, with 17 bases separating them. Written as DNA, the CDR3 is TGTGCCAGCAGCCCCGGACGGGGGGTGGCCTATGGCTACACCTTC. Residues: CASSPGRGVAYGYTF.

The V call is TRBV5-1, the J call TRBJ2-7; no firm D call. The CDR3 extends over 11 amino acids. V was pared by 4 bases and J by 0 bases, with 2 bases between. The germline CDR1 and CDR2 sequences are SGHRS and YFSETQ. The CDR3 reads CASSDSYEQYF. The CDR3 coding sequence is TGCGCCAGCAGCGACTCCTACGAGCAGTACTTC.

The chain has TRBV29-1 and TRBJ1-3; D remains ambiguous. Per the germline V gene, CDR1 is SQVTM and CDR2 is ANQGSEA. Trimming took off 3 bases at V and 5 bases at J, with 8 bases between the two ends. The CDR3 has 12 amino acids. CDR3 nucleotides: TGCAGCGTTGAGCAGGCTCGAAACACCATATATTTT. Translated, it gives CSVEQARNTIYF.

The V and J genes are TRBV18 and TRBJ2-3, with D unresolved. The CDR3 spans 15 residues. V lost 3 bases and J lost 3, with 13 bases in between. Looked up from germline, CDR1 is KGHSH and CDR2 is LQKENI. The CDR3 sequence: CASSPTLSPTDTQYF. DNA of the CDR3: TGTGCCAGCTCACCGACGTTGTCCCCAACAGATACGCAGTATTTT.

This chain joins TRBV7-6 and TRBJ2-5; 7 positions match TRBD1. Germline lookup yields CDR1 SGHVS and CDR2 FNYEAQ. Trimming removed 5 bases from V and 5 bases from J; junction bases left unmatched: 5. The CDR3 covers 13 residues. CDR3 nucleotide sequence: TGTGCCAGCAGCCTGACAGGGATTGAGACCCAGTACTTC. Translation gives CASSLTGIETQYF. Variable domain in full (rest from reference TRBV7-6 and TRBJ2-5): GAGVSQSPRYKVTKRGQDVALRCDPISGHVSLYWYRQALGQGPEFLTYFNYEAQQDKSGLPNDRFSAERPEGSISTLTIQRTEQRDSAMYRCASSLTGIETQYFGPGTRLLVL.

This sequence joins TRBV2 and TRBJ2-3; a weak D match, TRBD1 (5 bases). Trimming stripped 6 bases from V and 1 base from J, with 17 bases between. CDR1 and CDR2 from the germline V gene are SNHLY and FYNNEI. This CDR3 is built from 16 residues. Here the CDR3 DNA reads TGTGCCAGCAGGTTACGAGACAGTGTTCGCACAGATACGCAGTATTTT. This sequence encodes CASRLRDSVRTDTQYF.

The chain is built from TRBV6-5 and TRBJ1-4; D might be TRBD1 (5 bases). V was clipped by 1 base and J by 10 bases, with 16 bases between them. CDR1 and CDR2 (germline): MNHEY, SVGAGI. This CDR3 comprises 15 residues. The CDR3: CASSYWDLSEGKLFF. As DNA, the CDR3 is TGTGCCAGCAGTTACTGGGACCTTTCAGAGGGAAAACTGTTTTTT.

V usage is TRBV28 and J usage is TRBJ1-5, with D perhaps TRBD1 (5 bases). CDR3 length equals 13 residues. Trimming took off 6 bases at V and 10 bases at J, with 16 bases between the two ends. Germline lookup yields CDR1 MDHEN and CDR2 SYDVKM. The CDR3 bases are TGTGCCAGCAGAAAGGTAGGGGTCGGCCCCCAGCATTTT. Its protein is CASRKVGVGPQHF. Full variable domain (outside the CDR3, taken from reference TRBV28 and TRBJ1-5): DVKVTQSSRYLVKRTGEKVFLECVQDMDHENMFWYRQDPGLGLRLIYFSYDVKMKEKGDIPEGYSVSREKKERFSLILESASTNQTSMYLCASRKVGVGPQHFGDGTRLSIL.

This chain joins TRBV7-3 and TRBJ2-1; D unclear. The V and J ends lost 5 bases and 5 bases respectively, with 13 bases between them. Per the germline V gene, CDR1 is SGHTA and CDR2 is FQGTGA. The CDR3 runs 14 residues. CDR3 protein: CASSPKLSNNEQFF. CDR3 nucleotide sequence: TGTGCCAGCAGCCCAAAACTGAGTAACAATGAGCAGTTCTTC.

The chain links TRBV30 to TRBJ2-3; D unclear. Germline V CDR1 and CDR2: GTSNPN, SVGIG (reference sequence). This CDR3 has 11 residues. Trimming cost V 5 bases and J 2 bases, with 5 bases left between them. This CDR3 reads CAWSSTDTQYF. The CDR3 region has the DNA TGTGCCTGGTCTTCCACAGATACGCAGTATTTT.

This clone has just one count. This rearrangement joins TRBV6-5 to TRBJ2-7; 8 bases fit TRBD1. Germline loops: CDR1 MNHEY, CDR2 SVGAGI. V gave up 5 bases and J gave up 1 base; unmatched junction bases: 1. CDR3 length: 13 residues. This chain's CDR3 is CASSGQGSYEQYF. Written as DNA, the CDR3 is TGTGCCAGCAGTGGACAGGGATCCTACGAGCAGTACTTC.

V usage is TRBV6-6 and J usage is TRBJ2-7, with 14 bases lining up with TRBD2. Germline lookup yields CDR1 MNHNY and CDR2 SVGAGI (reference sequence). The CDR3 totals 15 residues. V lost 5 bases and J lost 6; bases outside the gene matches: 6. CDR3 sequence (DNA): TGTGCCAGCAGTCGGGGACTAGCGGGAGAATCCGAGCAGTACTTC. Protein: CASSRGLAGESEQYF.

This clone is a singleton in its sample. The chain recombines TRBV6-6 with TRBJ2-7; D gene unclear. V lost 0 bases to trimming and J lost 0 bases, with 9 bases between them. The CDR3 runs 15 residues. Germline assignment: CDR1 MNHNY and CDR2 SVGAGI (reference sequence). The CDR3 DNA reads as TGTGCCAGCAGTTACTCAGCAGGAACCTCCTACGAGCAGTACTTC. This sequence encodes CASSYSAGTSYEQYF.

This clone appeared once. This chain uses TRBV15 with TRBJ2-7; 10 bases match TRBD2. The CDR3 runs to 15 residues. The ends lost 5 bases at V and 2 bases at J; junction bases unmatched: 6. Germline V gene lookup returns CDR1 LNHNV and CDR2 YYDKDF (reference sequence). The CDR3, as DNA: TGTGCCACCAGCTTCACGAGCGGGGGGGCCTACGAGCAGTACTTC. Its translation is CATSFTSGGAYEQYF.

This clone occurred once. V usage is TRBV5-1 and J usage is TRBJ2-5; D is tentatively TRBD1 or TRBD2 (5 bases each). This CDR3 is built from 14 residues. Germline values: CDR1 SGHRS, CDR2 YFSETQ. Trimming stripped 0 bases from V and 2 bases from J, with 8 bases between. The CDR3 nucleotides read TGCGCCAGCAGCTTGGGGGACGCACAAGAGACCCAGTACTTC. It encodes CASSLGDAQETQYF.

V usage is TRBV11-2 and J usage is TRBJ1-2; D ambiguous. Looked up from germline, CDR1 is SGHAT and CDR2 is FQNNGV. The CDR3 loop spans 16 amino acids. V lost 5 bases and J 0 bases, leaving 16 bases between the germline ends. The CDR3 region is CASSTLRTGANYGYTF. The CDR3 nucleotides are TGTGCCAGCAGCACCCTTCGGACGGGAGCTAACTATGGCTACACCTTC.

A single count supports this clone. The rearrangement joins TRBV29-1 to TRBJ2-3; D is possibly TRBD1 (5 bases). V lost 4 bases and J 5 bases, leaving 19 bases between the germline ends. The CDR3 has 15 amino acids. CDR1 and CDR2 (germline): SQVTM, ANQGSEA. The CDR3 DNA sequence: TGCAGCGTTGGGAGTGGGTCTGTAAGGGGAGATACGCAGTATTTT. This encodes CSVGSGSVRGDTQYF.